This entry describes one T cell receptor (beta chain). Its antigen is still unknown. The CDR3 end is not reached by the read, which stops 3 residues before it; the germline J gene fills it in. Looked up from germline, CDR1 is SQVTM and CDR2 is ANQGSEA. CDR3 length: 13 residues. Trimming shortened V by 6 bases and J by 4 bases, and 15 bases separated the two germline ends. Some clones are missing from TCRdb's copy, which holds only in-frame ones; the method was immunoSEQ multiplex PCR. The sample totals about 16,000 clones. This sample stems from a study of T cells in women clearing cervical HPV infection. Findings and limits, study-wide: Cases carried less TRBV6-7 than controls: about 0.1% versus 0.15%. CIN3+ cases had significantly higher TCR repertoire richness than controls, but evenness did not differ.

All participants had a single incident cervical HPV16 infection, and prevalent HPV16 infections were excluded. Dot-blot hybridization genotyped cervical HPV amplified with MY09/MY11 PCR. The rearrangement joins TRBV29-1 to TRBJ2-5, with no clear D. The receptor's source is a woman between 18 and 70 years old with a cervical HPV16 infection that either progressed to CIN3+ or cleared (not recorded which). Input material: blood buffy coat. This chain's CDR3 is CSVTVLIGETQYF. The covered CDR3 bases are TGCAGCGTCACAGTCCTTATCGGAGAGACC.